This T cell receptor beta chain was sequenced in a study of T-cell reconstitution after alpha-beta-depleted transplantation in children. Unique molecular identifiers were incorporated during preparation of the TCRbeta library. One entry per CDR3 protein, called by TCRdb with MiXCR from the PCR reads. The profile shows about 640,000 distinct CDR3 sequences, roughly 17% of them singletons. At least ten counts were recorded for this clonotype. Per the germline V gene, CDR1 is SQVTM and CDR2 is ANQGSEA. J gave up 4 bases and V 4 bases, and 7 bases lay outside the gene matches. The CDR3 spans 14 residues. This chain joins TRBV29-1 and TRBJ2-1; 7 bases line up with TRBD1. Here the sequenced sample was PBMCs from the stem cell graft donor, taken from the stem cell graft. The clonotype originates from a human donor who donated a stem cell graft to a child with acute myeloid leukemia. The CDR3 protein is CSVGRTGPYNEQFF. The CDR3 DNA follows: TGCAGCGTTGGTAGGACAGGACCTTACAATGAGCAGTTCTTC.